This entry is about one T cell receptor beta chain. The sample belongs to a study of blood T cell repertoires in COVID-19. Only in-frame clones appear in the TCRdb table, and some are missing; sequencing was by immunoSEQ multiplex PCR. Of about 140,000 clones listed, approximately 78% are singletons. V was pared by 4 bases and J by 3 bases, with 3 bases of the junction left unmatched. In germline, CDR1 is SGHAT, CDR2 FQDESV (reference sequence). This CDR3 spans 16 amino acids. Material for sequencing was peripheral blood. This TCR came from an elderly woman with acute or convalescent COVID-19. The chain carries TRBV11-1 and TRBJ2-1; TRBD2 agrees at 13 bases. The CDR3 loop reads CASSSRTSGSYNEQFF. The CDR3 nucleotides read TGTGCCAGCAGCTCCAGGACTAGCGGGAGCTACAATGAGCAGTTCTTC. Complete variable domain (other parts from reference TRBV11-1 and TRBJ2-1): EAEVAQSPRYKITEKSQAVAFWCDPISGHATLYWYRQILGQGPELLVQFQDESVVDDSQLPKDRFSAERLKGVDSTLKIQPAELGDSAMYLCASSSRTSGSYNEQFFGPGTRLTVL.